These T cell receptor beta chains were read from a single sample in a study of CD8 T cells in Susac syndrome. TCRdb called the immunoSEQ multiplex PCR reads again in MiXCR, with one record for every CDR3 protein. The top ten clones hold approximately 0.14% of a sample with 160,000 or so distinct CDR3 sequences, about 94% of them seen once. The sequencing input was CD4+ T cells from PBMCs. The origin of the receptors is a human donor in good health. Each CDR3 is given with its conserved first and last residue. The D gene is left open where the match is weak. Expanded clones are given a class, and other clones once, few, many or no size at all.

NA	TRBJ1-1	TRBV9	TRBD1	CASSGGTGGYTEAFF	TGTGCCAGCAGCGGGGGGACAGGGGGCTACACTGAAGCTTTCTTT
NA	TRBJ1-1	TRBV5-4	NA	CASSTPQKGNTEAFF	TGTGCCAGCAGCACCCCACAAAAGGGGAACACTGAAGCTTTCTTT
NA	TRBJ2-7	TRBV29-1	NA	CSVFVQGSDEQYF	TGCAGCGTTTTTGTGCAGGGGAGCGACGAGCAGTACTTC
NA	TRBJ2-7	TRBV12-5	NA	CASGSLLLYEQYF	TGTGCTAGTGGTTCCCTTCTATTATACGAGCAGTACTTC
NA	TRBJ2-1	TRBV20-1	TRBD2	CSARTSEYNEQFF	TGCAGTGCTCGGACTAGCGAGTACAATGAGCAGTTCTTC
NA	TRBJ1-4	TRBV11-2	TRBD1	CASSFRTGGSEKLFF	TGTGCCAGCAGCTTTCGGACAGGGGGCTCTGAAAAACTGTTTTTT
NA	TRBJ2-5	TRBV7-2	NA	CASSLDSQETQYF	TGTGCCAGCAGCTTAGACAGTCAAGAGACCCAGTACTTC
NA	TRBJ1-1	TRBV6-5	TRBD1	CASSYDRVRAFF	TGTGCCAGCAGCTACGACAGGGTACGAGCTTTCTTT
NA	TRBJ2-3	TRBV29-1	NA	CSVRNTDTQYF	TGCAGCGTTAGAAACACAGATACGCAGTATTTT
NA	TRBJ1-2	TRBV19	TRBD1	CASSTERGLNGYTF	TGTGCCAGTAGTACCGAAAGGGGGCTGAATGGCTACACCTTC
NA	TRBJ1-2	TRBV30	NA	CAWRGLHYGYTF	TGTGCCTGGAGAGGGCTCCACTATGGCTACACCTTC
NA	TRBJ1-1	TRBV12-3/TRBV12-4	TRBD1	CASSSPGQGLLTAEAFF	TGTGCCAGCAGTTCCCCAGGACAGGGCCTTCTCACTGCTGAAGCTTTCTTT
NA	TRBJ2-2	TRBV7-8	NA	CASSLRPGARTGELFF	TGTGCCAGCAGCTTAAGACCAGGGGCGAGGACCGGGGAGCTGTTTTTT
NA	TRBJ2-7	TRBV6-5	NA	CASSTVRYEQYF	TGTGCCAGCAGCACAGTCCGTTACGAGCAGTACTTC
NA	TRBJ1-1	TRBV7-9	NA	CASSSFPTNTEAFF	TGTGCCAGCAGCTCATTTCCGACGAACACTGAAGCTTTCTTT
NA	TRBJ1-1	TRBV20-1	NA	CSASRGDTEAFF	TGCAGTGCTAGCAGGGGAGACACTGAAGCTTTCTTT
NA	TRBJ2-2	TRBV27	TRBD2	CASSSTSGGGTGELFF	TGTGCCAGCAGTTCTACTAGCGGGGGGGGAACCGGGGAGCTGTTTTTT
NA	TRBJ2-1	TRBV6-6	TRBD2	CASSYPGRGGMVQFF	TGTGCCAGCAGTTACCCGGGGCGGGGGGGCATGGTGCAGTTCTTC
NA	TRBJ2-7	TRBV5-1	NA	CASTGLNYEQYF	TGCGCCAGCACCGGACTGAACTACGAGCAGTACTTC
NA	TRBJ2-5	TRBV2	TRBD2	CASSASGQETQYF	TGTGCCAGCAGTGCTAGCGGTCAAGAGACCCAGTACTTC
NA	TRBJ1-4	TRBV20-1	NA	CSAVIGGGEKLFF	TGCAGTGCGGTAATAGGGGGAGGAGAAAAACTGTTTTTT
NA	TRBJ2-6	TRBV4-1	NA	CASKEGGAGANVLTF	TGCGCCAGCAAGGAGGGGGGAGCTGGGGCCAACGTCCTGACTTTC
NA	TRBJ2-1	TRBV20-1	TRBD2	CSARAASGSSYNEQFF	TGCAGTGCTAGAGCCGCTAGCGGTTCCTCCTACAATGAGCAGTTCTTC
NA	TRBJ1-1	TRBV3-1	TRBD1	CASSQQGAGTEAFF	TGTGCCAGCAGCCAACAGGGGGCAGGCACTGAAGCTTTCTTT
NA	TRBJ1-2	TRBV3-1	NA	CASSQLGDYGYTF	TGTGCCAGCAGCCAACTAGGGGACTATGGCTACACCTTC
NA	TRBJ1-3	TRBV5-4	NA	CASSLVGHSGNTIYF	TGTGCCAGCAGCTTGGTCGGACACTCTGGAAACACCATATATTTT
NA	TRBJ2-3	TRBV7-9	NA	CASGPETDTQYF	TGTGCCAGCGGGCCCGAGACAGATACGCAGTATTTT
NA	TRBJ2-5	TRBV3-1	NA	CASSQETGGPQYF	TGTGCCAGCAGCCAAGAAACTGGGGGCCCCCAGTACTTC
once	TRBJ1-3	TRBV7-9	NA	CASGANSGNTIYF	TGTGCCAGTGGGGCGAACTCTGGAAACACCATATATTTT
NA	TRBJ2-7	TRBV29-1	TRBD2	CSVETSGTQVEYF	TGCAGCGTTGAAACTAGCGGGACACAGGTTGAGTACTTC